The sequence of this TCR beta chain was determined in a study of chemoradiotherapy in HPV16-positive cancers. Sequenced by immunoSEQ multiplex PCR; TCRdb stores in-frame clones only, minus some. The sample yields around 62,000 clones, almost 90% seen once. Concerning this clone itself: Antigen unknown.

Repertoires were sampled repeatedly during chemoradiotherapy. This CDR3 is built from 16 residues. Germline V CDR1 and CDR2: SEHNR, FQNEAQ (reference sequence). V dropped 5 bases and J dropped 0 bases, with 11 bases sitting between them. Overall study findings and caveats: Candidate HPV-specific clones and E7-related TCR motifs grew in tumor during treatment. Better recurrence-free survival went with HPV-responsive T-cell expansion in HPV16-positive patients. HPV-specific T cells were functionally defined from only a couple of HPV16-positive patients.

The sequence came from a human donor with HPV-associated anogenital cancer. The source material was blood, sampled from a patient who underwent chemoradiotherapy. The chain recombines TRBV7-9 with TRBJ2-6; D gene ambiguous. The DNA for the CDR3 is TGTGCCAGCAGCCTCGTATTGAGCTCTGGGGCCAACGTCCTGACTTTC. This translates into CASSLVLSSGANVLTF.